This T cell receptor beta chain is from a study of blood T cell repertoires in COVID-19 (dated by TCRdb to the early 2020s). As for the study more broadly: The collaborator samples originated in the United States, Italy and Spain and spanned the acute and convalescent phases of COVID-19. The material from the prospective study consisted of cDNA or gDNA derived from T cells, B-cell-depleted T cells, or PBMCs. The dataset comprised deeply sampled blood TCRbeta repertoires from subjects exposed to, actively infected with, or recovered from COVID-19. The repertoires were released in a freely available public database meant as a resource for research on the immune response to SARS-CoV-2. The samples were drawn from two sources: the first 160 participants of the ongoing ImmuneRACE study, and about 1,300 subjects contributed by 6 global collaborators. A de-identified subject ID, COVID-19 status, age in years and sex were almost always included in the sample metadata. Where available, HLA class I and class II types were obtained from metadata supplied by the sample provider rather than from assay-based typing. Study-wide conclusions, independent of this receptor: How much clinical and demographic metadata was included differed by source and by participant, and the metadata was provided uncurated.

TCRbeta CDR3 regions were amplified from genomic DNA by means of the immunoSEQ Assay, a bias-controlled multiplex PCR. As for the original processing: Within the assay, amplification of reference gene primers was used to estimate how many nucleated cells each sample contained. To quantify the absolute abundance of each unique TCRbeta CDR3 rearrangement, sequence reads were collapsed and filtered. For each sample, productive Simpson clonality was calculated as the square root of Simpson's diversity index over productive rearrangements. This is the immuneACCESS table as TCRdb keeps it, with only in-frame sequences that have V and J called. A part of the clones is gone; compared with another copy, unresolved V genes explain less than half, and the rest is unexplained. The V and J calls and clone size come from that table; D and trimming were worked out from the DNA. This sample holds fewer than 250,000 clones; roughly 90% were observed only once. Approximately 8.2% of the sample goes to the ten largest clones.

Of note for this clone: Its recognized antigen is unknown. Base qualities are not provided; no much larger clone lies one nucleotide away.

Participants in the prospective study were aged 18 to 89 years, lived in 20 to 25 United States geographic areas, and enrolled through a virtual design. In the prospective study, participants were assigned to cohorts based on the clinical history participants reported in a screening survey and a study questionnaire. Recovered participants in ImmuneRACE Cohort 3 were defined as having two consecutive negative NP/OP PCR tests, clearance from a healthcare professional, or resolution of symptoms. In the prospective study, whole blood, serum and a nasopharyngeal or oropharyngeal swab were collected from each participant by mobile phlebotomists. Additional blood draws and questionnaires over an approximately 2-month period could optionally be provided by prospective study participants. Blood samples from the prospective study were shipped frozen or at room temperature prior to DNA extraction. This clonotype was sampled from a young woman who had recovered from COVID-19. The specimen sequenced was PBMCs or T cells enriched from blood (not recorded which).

The nucleotide sequence reads as follows: TGTGCCAGCAGTGCTACCGGGACAGGTATCTCAAAGGAAGGAAACACCATATATTTT. It is translated as CASSATGTGISKEGNTIYF. The chain is assembled from TRBV7-9 and TRBJ1-3; 8 junctional bases match TRBD1. From cysteine to phenylalanine, the CDR3 is 19 amino acids long. The entry retains the CDR3 DNA only, 57 bases that are in frame from base 1. The germline V gene (reference sequence) yields SEHNR for CDR1 and FQNEAQ for CDR2. V trim: 6 bases; J trim: 4 bases; unmatched bases: 20.